This T cell receptor (beta chain) comes out of a study of cytomegalovirus exposure and HLA in healthy donors. Study as a whole: In an earlier analysis, 90 million to 130 million unique TCR beta sequences were found from about 180 million T cells. General study findings and limits: Published work reported that the classifier diagnosed cytomegalovirus status with high specificity and sensitivity.

The primer mix had 60 Vbeta and 13 Jbeta primers. Some clones are missing from TCRdb's copy, which holds only in-frame ones; the method was immunoSEQ multiplex PCR. Among around 59,000 clones listed, approximately 83% were seen once. CDR1 and CDR2 (germline): SEHNR, FQNEAQ (reference sequence). The length of the CDR3 is 15 residues. V shed 4 bases, J shed 5 bases, and the junction held 7 bases outside the gene matches. About this clone: Its antigen is currently unknown.

The material sequenced was PBMCs. The chain recombines TRBV7-9 with TRBJ2-1, with 8 positions matching TRBD2. This receptor was taken from a human donor in good health. The CDR3 DNA sequence: TGTGCCAGCAGCTCCTCCGGGAGGGCGGACAATGAGCAGTTCTTC. Encoded protein: CASSSSGRADNEQFF.